A selection of T cell receptor beta chains follows, all from one sample in a study of identical twins. TCRdb re-derived calls from the 5' RACE reads in MiXCR, one entry per CDR3 protein. The data contain 1.5 million to 2 million distinct CDR3 sequences, less than 35% of them singletons. The source material was cord blood. These receptors all stem from a newborn girl in good health. The CDR3 runs from the conserved cysteine through the conserved F or W. D genes are given only for firm matches. A clone size is listed for some rows: how often the clone was seen (once, few, many), or a class if it is expanded.

j_call | cdr3_length | clone_size | d_call | v_call | cdr3_nt | cdr3_aa
TRBJ2-3 | 19 | few | TRBD2 | TRBV7-2 | TGTGCCAGCAGCGGGGGACTACTCGATCCGGGGAGACACAGAGATACGCAGTATTTT | CASSGGLLDPGRHRDTQYF
TRBJ2-3 | 17 | . | TRBD2 | TRBV20-1 | TGCAGTGCCTCAAATAGCGGGAGGGCCTTGGGCACAGATACGCAGTATTTT | CSASNSGRALGTDTQYF
TRBJ2-3 | 16 | few | TRBD1 | TRBV20-1 | TGCAGTGCTAAGGGGAAACAGGGGGCCGGCACAGATACGCAGTATTTT | CSAKGKQGAGTDTQYF
TRBJ2-3 | 14 | few | TRBD2 | TRBV7-7 | TGTGCTAGCAGCTCCGGGACTAGCGGGAGGACGCAGTATTTT | CASSSGTSGRTQYF
TRBJ1-1 | 13 | . | . | TRBV18 | TGTGCCAGCTCACCAGCCGTGGTCGGAGAAGCTTTCTTT | CASSPAVVGEAFF
TRBJ1-1 | 15 | . | . | TRBV27 | TGTGCCAGCAGTTTATCGACCGGGACGAACACTGAAGCTTTCTTT | CASSLSTGTNTEAFF
TRBJ1-5 | 14 | . | . | TRBV10-3 | TGTGCCATCAGTGAGTCTCCGGGATTTCAGCCCCAGCATTTT | CAISESPGFQPQHF
TRBJ2-7 | 14 | few | . | TRBV29-1 | TGCAGCGTTGTGACGGGAAGCTCCTACAATGAGCAGTACTTC | CSVVTGSSYNEQYF
TRBJ2-7 | 13 | . | . | TRBV11-2 | TGTGCCAGCAGCTTAGATAGGCTTCGCGAGCAGTACTTC | CASSLDRLREQYF
TRBJ2-5 | 17 | . | . | TRBV20-1 | TGCAGTGCTAGAGATCTTCTTCGACTGGAGGAAAAAGAGACCCAGTACTTC | CSARDLLRLEEKETQYF
TRBJ1-2 | 16 | . | . | TRBV6-5 | TGTGCCAGCAGTTACTCCCTGTGGGGAACTAACTATGGCTACACCTTC | CASSYSLWGTNYGYTF
TRBJ2-5 | 15 | . | TRBD1 | TRBV28 | TGTGCCAGCAGTCGGACAGGGTTGGCCCAAGAGACCCAGTACTTC | CASSRTGLAQETQYF
TRBJ1-6 | 17 | . | . | TRBV27 | TGTGCCAGCAGTTTAAACCCCGTTGGGTCGGGGAATTCACCCCTCCACTTT | CASSLNPVGSGNSPLHF
TRBJ2-3 | 17 | many | . | TRBV3-1 | TGTGCCAGCAGCCAAGATTACTGGCTCCTCAGCACAGATACGCAGTATTTT | CASSQDYWLLSTDTQYF
TRBJ1-5 | 17 | once | . | TRBV2 | TGTGCCAGCAGTGTGCCTGGCAGGGGAAGAAGCAATCAGCCCCAGCATTTT | CASSVPGRGRSNQPQHF
TRBJ2-7 | 15 | few | TRBD1 | TRBV6-8 | TGTGCCAGCAGTTATCCTGGGACAGGGGCCTACGAGCAGTACTTC | CASSYPGTGAYEQYF
TRBJ1-5 | 16 | few | . | TRBV5-1 | TGCGCCAGCAGCTTGGGCTTGACAGATAGCAATCAGCCCCAGCATTTT | CASSLGLTDSNQPQHF
TRBJ2-1 | 14 | . | TRBD1 | TRBV24-1 | TGTGCCACCGCGCGGACAGGGTGGGACAATGAGCAGTTCTTC | CATARTGWDNEQFF
TRBJ2-1 | 18 | . | TRBD2 | TRBV7-9 | TGTGCCAGCGGCCCCGGGACTAGCGGGTCGAGCTCCTACAATGAGCAGTTCTTC | CASGPGTSGSSSYNEQFF
TRBJ2-7 | 15 | many | TRBD2 | TRBV10-3 | TGTGCCATCAGTGAGGGGACTAGCGGCTCCTACGAGCAGTACTTC | CAISEGTSGSYEQYF
TRBJ2-7 | 17 | . | TRBD1 | TRBV6-5 | TGTGCCAGCAGTTACTCCGGCGGGACAGGGAGCTCCTACGAGCAGTACTTC | CASSYSGGTGSSYEQYF
TRBJ1-6 | 13 | . | . | TRBV29-1 | TGCAGCGTTGCGTCGGGGAGGGATTCACCCCTCCACTTT | CSVASGRDSPLHF
TRBJ2-5 | 14 | . | TRBD2 | TRBV27 | TGTGCCAGCAGTATCAGGACTAGCGGCCAGACCCAGTACTTC | CASSIRTSGQTQYF
TRBJ2-1 | 16 | . | TRBD2 | TRBV5-1 | TGCGCCAGCAGCTTGTGGGGGACTACCCCTTACAATGAGCAGTTCTTC | CASSLWGTTPYNEQFF
TRBJ2-5 | 14 | many | TRBD1 | TRBV12-3/TRBV12-4 | TGTGCCAGCACCGACAGGGCTGTCAGCGAGACCCAGTACTTC | CASTDRAVSETQYF
TRBJ2-1 | 16 | . | . | TRBV9 | TGTGCCAGCAGCACAGGGGGACTAGGCTCCTACAATGAGCAGTTCTTC | CASSTGGLGSYNEQFF